This is a list of T cell receptor beta chains from one sample in a study of CD8 T cells in ankylosing spondylitis. TCRdb re-analysed the 5' RACE reads in MiXCR, keeping a single row per CDR3 protein. Of about 360,000 distinct CDR3 sequences in the sample, 20% were seen once. Material: blood, either unsorted or a sorted T cell fraction (not recorded which). These receptors all come from a male donor with ankylosing spondylitis or in good health (not recorded which). Both conserved end residues are part of each CDR3. The D gene is left open where the match is weak. Only part of the rows carry a size: once, few, many, or a class if the clone is expanded.

D	size	V	J	DNA	CDR3
NA	NA	TRBV10-2	TRBJ2-1	TGCGCCACCTACGTGGCCGCCGGGAGCAATGAGCAGTTCTTC	CATYVAAGSNEQFF
NA	few	TRBV6-5	TRBJ2-1	TGTGCCAGCAGTTATGATCTCAGGGGTTCTGAGCAGTTCTTC	CASSYDLRGSEQFF
NA	NA	TRBV27	TRBJ2-1	TGTGCCAGCAGCGAAAACTCCTACAATGAGCAGTTCTTC	CASSENSYNEQFF
TRBD2	few	TRBV20-1	TRBJ2-7	TGCAGTGCTAGAGACACCGGGACTAGCTCCTACGAGCAGTACTTC	CSARDTGTSSYEQYF
NA	NA	TRBV6-5	TRBJ2-5	TGTGCCAGCAGTTACGGGGCAGGGGGGGCTCAAGAGACCCAGTACTTC	CASSYGAGGAQETQYF
TRBD1	few	TRBV20-1	TRBJ2-7	TGCAGTGCTCTTGACAGGGAGATCTTGGTACAGTACTTC	CSALDREILVQYF
TRBD2	few	TRBV7-9	TRBJ2-3	TGTGCCAGCAGACCCGCGGGGGGCTCCACAGATACGCAGTATTTT	CASRPAGGSTDTQYF
NA	few	TRBV15	TRBJ2-6	TGTGCCACCAGCCGCACCGGACTGACTTTC	CATSRTGLTF
NA	once	TRBV6-5	TRBJ2-6	TGTGCCAGCAGTTACCCAGACATCGGCTCTGGGGCCAACGTCCTGACTTTC	CASSYPDIGSGANVLTF
NA	NA	TRBV12-3/TRBV12-4	TRBJ2-7	TGTGCCAGCAGTCCCCGGGACAAAATCTTTCCCTACGAGCAGTACTTC	CASSPRDKIFPYEQYF
NA	NA	TRBV6-1	TRBJ1-2	TGTGCCAGCATGGGTGAGGGACGGAATGGAAACTATGGCTACACCTTC	CASMGEGRNGNYGYTF
TRBD1	NA	TRBV5-1	TRBJ2-7	TGCGCCAGCAGCCCGGAGACAGGGGGCTTCTACGAGCAGTACTTC	CASSPETGGFYEQYF
NA	NA	TRBV12-3/TRBV12-4	TRBJ1-4	TGTGCCAGCACTACAGGCGTCACAACTAATGAAAAACTGTTTTTT	CASTTGVTTNEKLFF
NA	few	TRBV6-1	TRBJ2-1	TGTGCCAGCAGATCTAGGCCCCCTCTGGGTGAGCAGTTCTTC	CASRSRPPLGEQFF
NA	many	TRBV4-1	TRBJ2-3	TGCGCCAGCAGCGGCCTACCGGGGAAGGGCACAGATACGCAGTATTTT	CASSGLPGKGTDTQYF
TRBD1	few	TRBV6-2/TRBV6-3	TRBJ2-1	TGTGCCAGCAGTTGGGAACGAAGGACAGGGTCGTACAATGAGCAGTTCTTC	CASSWERRTGSYNEQFF
TRBD1	NA	TRBV5-1	TRBJ2-7	TGCGCCAGCAGCCCGGATCCGTGGAGGACAGGGGCCCACGAGCAGTACTTC	CASSPDPWRTGAHEQYF